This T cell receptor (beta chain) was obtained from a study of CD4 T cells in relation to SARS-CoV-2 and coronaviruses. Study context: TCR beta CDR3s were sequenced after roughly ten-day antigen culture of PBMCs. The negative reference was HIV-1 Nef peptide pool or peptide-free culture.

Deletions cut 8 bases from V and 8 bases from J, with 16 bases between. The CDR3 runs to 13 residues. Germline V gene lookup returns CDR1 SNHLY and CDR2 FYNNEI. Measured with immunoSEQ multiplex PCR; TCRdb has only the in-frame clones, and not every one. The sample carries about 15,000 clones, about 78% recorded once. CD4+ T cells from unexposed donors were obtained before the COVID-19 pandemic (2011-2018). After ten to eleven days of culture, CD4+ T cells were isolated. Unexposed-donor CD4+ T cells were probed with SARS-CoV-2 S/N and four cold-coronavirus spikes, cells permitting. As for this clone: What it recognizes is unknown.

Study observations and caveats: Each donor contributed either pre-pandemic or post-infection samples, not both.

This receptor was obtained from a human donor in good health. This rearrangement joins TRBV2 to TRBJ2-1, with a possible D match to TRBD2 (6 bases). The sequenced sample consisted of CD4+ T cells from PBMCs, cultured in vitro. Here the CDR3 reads CASRGEGGYEQFF. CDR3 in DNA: TGTGCCAGCCGGGGAGAAGGAGGGTATGAGCAGTTCTTC.